This T cell receptor (beta chain) was captured by sequencing in a study of T cells in Graves' hyperthyroidism and ophthalmopathy. The sample holds many counts of this clonotype. Using RNA transcripts as the source, TCR beta CDR3 regions were amplified. First-round RT-PCR targeting the TCR CDR3 was performed with the HTBI primer set. TCRdb analysed the multiplex PCR reads with MiXCR anew, one entry per CDR3 protein. The repertoire holds about 640,000 distinct CDR3 sequences, with over 40% as singletons. J gave up 3 bases and V 1 base, and 4 bases lay outside the gene matches. Germline V gives CDR1 SQVTM, CDR2 ANQGSEA. The CDR3 has 15 residues.

V usage is TRBV29-1 and J usage is TRBJ2-7, with 12 nucleotides matching TRBD1. The TCR was taken from an adult man with Graves' disease, either hyperthyroidism or ophthalmopathy (not recorded which). What was sequenced was peripheral blood or thyroid tissue (not recorded which). The CDR3 DNA is TGCAGCGTTGAAGGAGGGACAGGGGGCTACTACGAGCAGTACTTC. It yields the protein CSVEGGTGGYYEQYF.